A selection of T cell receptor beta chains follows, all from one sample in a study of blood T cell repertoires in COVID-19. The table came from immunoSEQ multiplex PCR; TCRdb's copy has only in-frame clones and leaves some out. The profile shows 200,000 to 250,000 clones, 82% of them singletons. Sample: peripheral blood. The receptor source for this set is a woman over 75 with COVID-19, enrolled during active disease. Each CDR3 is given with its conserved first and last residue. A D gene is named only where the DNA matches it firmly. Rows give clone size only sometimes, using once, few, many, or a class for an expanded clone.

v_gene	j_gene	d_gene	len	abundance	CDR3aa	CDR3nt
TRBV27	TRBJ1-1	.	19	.	CASSPGWNRYRAQNTEAFF	TGTGCCAGCAGCCCCGGTTGGAACCGCTACAGGGCCCAGAACACTGAAGCTTTCTTT
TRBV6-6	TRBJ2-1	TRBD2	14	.	CASSRTSDYNEQFF	TGTGCCAGCAGCAGGACTAGCGACTACAATGAGCAGTTCTTC
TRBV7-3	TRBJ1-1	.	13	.	CASSFGRETEAFF	TGTGCCAGCAGCTTTGGGAGGGAAACTGAAGCTTTCTTT
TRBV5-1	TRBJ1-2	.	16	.	CASKPPYRGSAYGYTF	TGCGCCAGCAAACCCCCGTATAGAGGGTCGGCCTATGGCTACACCTTC
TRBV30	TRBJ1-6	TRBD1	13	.	CAWRRDRESPLHF	TGTGCCTGGAGGCGGGACAGGGAATCACCCCTCCACTTT
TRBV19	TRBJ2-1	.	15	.	CASMKWGSGYNEQFF	TGTGCCAGTATGAAGTGGGGGAGCGGGTACAATGAGCAGTTCTTC
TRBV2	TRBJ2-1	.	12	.	CASRGLGSGQFF	TGTGCCAGCAGGGGGCTCGGGAGTGGGCAGTTCTTC
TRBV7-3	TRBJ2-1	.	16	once	CASSLTAGRKYNEQFF	TGTGCCAGCAGCTTAACGGCGGGACGGAAATACAATGAGCAGTTCTTC
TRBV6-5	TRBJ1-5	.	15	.	CASSLTDPSNQPQHF	TGTGCCAGCAGTTTGACAGATCCTAGCAATCAGCCCCAGCATTTT
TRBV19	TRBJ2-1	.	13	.	CASRGSSYNEQFF	TGTGCCAGTCGAGGGAGCTCCTACAATGAGCAGTTCTTC
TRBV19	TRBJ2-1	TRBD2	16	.	CASRRTSGGLYNEQFF	TGTGCCAGTAGGCGGACTAGCGGGGGACTTTACAATGAGCAGTTCTTC
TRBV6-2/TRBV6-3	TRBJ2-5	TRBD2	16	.	CASSYHFAGGQETQYF	TGTGCCAGCAGTTACCATTTCGCGGGGGGCCAAGAGACCCAGTACTTC
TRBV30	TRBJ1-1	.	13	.	CAWNPDTLLGAFF	TGTGCCTGGAATCCGGACACCCTGCTTGGAGCTTTCTTT
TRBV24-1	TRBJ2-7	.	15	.	CATSDPTEALRGQYF	TGTGCCACCAGTGATCCGACCGAGGCTCTACGAGGGCAGTACTTC
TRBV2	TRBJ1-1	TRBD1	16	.	CASSAQGQVTNTEAFF	TGTGCCAGCAGTGCCCAGGGACAGGTGACGAACACTGAAGCTTTCTTT
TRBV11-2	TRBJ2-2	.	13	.	CASSPERTGELFF	TGTGCCAGCAGCCCTGAGAGAACCGGGGAGCTGTTTTTT
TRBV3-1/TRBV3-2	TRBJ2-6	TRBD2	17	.	CASSATSGGIGANVLTF	TGTGCCAGCAGCGCGACTAGCGGGGGGATTGGGGCCAACGTCCTGACTTTC
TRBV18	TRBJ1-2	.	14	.	CASSPGEDGYGYTF	TGTGCCAGCTCTCCCGGGGAGGACGGCTATGGCTACACCTTC
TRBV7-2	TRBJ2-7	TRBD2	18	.	CASSSGVASGSNWYEQYF	TGTGCCAGCAGCTCCGGAGTGGCTAGCGGGAGTAATTGGTACGAGCAGTACTTC
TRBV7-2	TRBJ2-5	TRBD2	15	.	CASSFSGRRGETQYF	TGTGCCAGCAGCTTTTCCGGGAGGCGGGGGGAGACCCAGTACTTC
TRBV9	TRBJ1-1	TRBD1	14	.	CASSAPDRGGEAFF	TGTGCCAGCAGCGCCCCGGACAGGGGAGGGGAAGCTTTCTTT
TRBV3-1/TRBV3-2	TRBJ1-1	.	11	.	CASSSISEAFF	TGTGCCAGCAGCTCCATCAGTGAAGCTTTCTTT
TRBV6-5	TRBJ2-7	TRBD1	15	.	CASSYRGQGSYEQYF	TGTGCCAGCAGTTACAGGGGACAGGGCTCCTACGAGCAGTACTTC
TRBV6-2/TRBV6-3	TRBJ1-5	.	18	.	CASSYETGGTLFNQPQHF	TGTGCCAGCAGTTACGAGACGGGGGGCACACTATTCAATCAGCCCCAGCATTTT
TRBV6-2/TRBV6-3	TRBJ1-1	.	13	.	CASSSPGFTEAFF	TGTGCCAGCAGCTCCCCGGGTTTCACTGAAGCTTTCTTT
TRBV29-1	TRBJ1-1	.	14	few	CSAEDTGRNTEAFF	TGCAGCGCCGAGGACACTGGAAGGAACACTGAAGCTTTCTTT
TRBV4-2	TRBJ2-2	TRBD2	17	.	CASSHPPGGRIAGELFF	TGTGCCAGCAGCCATCCGCCGGGGGGGCGGATCGCCGGGGAGCTGTTTTTT
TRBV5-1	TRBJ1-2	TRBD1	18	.	CASSNRDRGLRTNYGYTF	TGCGCCAGCAGCAACCGGGACAGGGGTTTACGAACTAACTATGGCTACACCTTC
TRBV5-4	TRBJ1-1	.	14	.	CASSRVDMNTEAFF	TGTGCCAGCAGCAGAGTAGACATGAACACTGAAGCTTTCTTT
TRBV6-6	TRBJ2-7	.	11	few	CASNSEYEQYF	TGTGCCAGCAACTCTGAGTACGAGCAGTACTTC
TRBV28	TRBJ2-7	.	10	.	CASSLYEQYF	TGTGCCAGCAGCTTGTACGAGCAGTACTTC
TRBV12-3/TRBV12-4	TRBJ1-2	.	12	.	CASSQLSLGYTF	TGTGCCAGCAGCCAACTCTCCCTCGGCTACACCTTC
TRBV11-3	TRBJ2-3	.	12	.	CASSSQGDTQYF	TGTGCCAGCAGCTCCCAGGGTGATACGCAGTATTTT
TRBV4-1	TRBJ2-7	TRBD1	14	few	CASSPGTGRYEQYF	TGCGCCAGCAGCCCCGGGACAGGGCGCTACGAGCAGTACTTC
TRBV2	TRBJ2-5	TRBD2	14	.	CASNRLAGVETQYF	TGTGCCAGCAATCGACTAGCGGGAGTGGAGACCCAGTACTTC
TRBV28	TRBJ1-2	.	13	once	CASSLGTVYGYTF	TGTGCCAGCAGTTTAGGGACTGTCTATGGCTACACCTTC
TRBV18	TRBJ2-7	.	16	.	CASSPPNIGAAYEQYF	TGTGCCAGCTCACCACCGAATATTGGGGCGGCCTACGAGCAGTACTTC
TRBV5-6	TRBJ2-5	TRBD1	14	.	CASNTGGLQETQYF	TGTGCCAGCAACACAGGGGGACTTCAAGAGACCCAGTACTTC
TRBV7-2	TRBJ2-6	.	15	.	CASSLRGSGANVLTF	TGTGCCAGCAGCCTCCGCGGTTCCGGGGCCAACGTCCTGACTTTC
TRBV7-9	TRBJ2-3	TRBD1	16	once	CASSLRQGPSTDTQYF	TGTGCCAGCAGCCTCCGACAGGGACCCAGCACAGATACGCAGTATTTT
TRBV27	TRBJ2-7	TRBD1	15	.	CASSFPRDSLRKQYF	TGTGCCAGCAGTTTCCCCCGGGACAGCCTACGTAAGCAGTACTTC
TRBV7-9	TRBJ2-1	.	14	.	CASSFRQGYNEQFF	TGTGCCAGCAGCTTTCGCCAGGGTTACAATGAGCAGTTCTTC
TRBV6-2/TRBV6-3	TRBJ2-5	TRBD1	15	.	CASSRNRQGGETQYF	TGTGCCAGCAGCCGAAACCGACAGGGCGGGGAGACCCAGTACTTC
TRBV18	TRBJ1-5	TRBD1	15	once	CASSPTGQNNQPQHF	TGTGCCAGCTCACCAACGGGACAGAACAATCAGCCCCAGCATTTT
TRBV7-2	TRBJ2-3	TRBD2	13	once	CASSLISPGGQYF	TGTGCCAGCAGCTTAATATCCCCGGGGGGGCAGTATTTT
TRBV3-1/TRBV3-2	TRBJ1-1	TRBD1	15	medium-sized	CASSQDQGAGAEAFF	TGTGCCAGCAGCCAAGATCAGGGGGCGGGCGCTGAAGCTTTCTTT